The rows below give T cell receptor beta chains drawn from one sample of a study of blood T cell repertoires in COVID-19. Profiling relied on immunoSEQ multiplex PCR, and the TCRdb table lists in-frame clones only, not all of them. The repertoire holds about 440,000 clones, with nearly 90% as singletons. The specimen was PBMCs or T cells enriched from blood (not recorded which). These receptors were obtained from a woman aged 18-29 years with acute COVID-19. Both conserved end residues are part of each CDR3. A D gene is named only where the DNA matches it firmly. A row's size may be missing; if present it is once, few, many or a size class.

J gene	clone size	V gene	D gene	CDR3 DNA	CDR3 protein
TRBJ1-4	-	TRBV9	-	TGTGCCAGCTCTATTGGAGATGGTAATGAAAAACTGTTTTTT	CASSIGDGNEKLFF
TRBJ2-3	-	TRBV9	TRBD2	TGTGCCAGCAGCCCTCACTTTAGCCAGGGACTAGCAACAGATACGCAGTATTTT	CASSPHFSQGLATDTQYF
TRBJ1-5	-	TRBV2	-	TGTGCCAGCAGTGCTCGTACAGTAGAACAGCCCCAGCATTTT	CASSARTVEQPQHF
TRBJ1-1	-	TRBV5-1	-	TGCGCCAGCAGCTCGGGGGGCGGATTGAACACTGAAGCTTTCTTT	CASSSGGGLNTEAFF
TRBJ2-7	-	TRBV28	TRBD2	TGTGCCAGCACCGGGGGGATCTACGAGCAGTACTTC	CASTGGIYEQYF
TRBJ1-4	-	TRBV6-5	-	TGTGCCAGCACCCCAGGGCAGGCGGCTAATGAAAAACTGTTTTTT	CASTPGQAANEKLFF
TRBJ2-5	once	TRBV19	TRBD1	TGTGCCAGTACAGTAACAGGGGGTCGGGAGACCCAGTACTTC	CASTVTGGRETQYF
TRBJ2-5	-	TRBV12-3/TRBV12-4	-	TGTGCCAGCGCAAGACTAGTGGGCGAGACCCAGTACTTC	CASARLVGETQYF
TRBJ1-5	-	TRBV19	TRBD1	TGTGCCAGTAGTAGGGACAGGGTATCCAATCAGCCCCAGCATTTT	CASSRDRVSNQPQHF
TRBJ2-3	-	TRBV4-3	TRBD2	TGCGCCAGCAGCCAAACAGCGGGAGCGGCAGATACGCAGTATTTT	CASSQTAGAADTQYF
TRBJ1-1	-	TRBV4-1	-	TGCGCCAGCAGCCAAGATCCCAGGAGGGCTTTCTTT	CASSQDPRRAFF
TRBJ1-4	-	TRBV7-8	TRBD1	TGTGCCAGCAGCACCCAGGGACAGGCGGAAAAACTGTTTTTT	CASSTQGQAEKLFF
TRBJ1-1	-	TRBV11-1	TRBD1	TGTGCCAGCAGCTTACGAAGACAGGGGGCTGAAGCTTTCTTT	CASSLRRQGAEAFF
TRBJ2-4	once	TRBV14	TRBD1	TGTGCCAGCAGCCAAGGACAGGGGGACATTCAGTACTTC	CASSQGQGDIQYF
TRBJ2-3	once	TRBV19	-	TGTGCCAGTAGTCTTGGGCCAAGTAGCACAGATACGCAGTATTTT	CASSLGPSSTDTQYF
TRBJ1-1	-	TRBV7-2	-	TGTGCCAGCAGTTCACAAACACAAGCTTTCTTT	CASSSQTQAFF
TRBJ2-3	-	TRBV10-2	-	TGCGCCACCTCAGTCTCGGGGGGCCCAGATACGCAGTATTTT	CATSVSGGPDTQYF
TRBJ2-2	-	TRBV30	-	TGTGCCTTGGAACCCGGTCCGGGTGGGACCGGGGAGCTGTTTTTT	CALEPGPGGTGELFF
TRBJ2-7	-	TRBV6-6	-	TGTGCCAGCAGTTACGGGACACTGAATTACGAGCAGTACTTC	CASSYGTLNYEQYF
TRBJ2-1	once	TRBV3-1/TRBV3-2	-	TGTGCCAGCAGCCGGGGCATCTCCAATGAGCAGTTCTTC	CASSRGISNEQFF
TRBJ2-7	-	TRBV27	TRBD2	TGTGCCAGCAGTTTAACCAGCGGGAGAAGACACGAGCAGTACTTC	CASSLTSGRRHEQYF
TRBJ2-5	-	TRBV28	-	TGTGCCAGCAGTTCCGGACAGCTCGCTGGCACCCAGTACTTC	CASSSGQLAGTQYF
TRBJ2-7	-	TRBV28	-	TGTGCCAGCGTTGAAATGGGGGCGAATTACGAGCAGTACTTC	CASVEMGANYEQYF